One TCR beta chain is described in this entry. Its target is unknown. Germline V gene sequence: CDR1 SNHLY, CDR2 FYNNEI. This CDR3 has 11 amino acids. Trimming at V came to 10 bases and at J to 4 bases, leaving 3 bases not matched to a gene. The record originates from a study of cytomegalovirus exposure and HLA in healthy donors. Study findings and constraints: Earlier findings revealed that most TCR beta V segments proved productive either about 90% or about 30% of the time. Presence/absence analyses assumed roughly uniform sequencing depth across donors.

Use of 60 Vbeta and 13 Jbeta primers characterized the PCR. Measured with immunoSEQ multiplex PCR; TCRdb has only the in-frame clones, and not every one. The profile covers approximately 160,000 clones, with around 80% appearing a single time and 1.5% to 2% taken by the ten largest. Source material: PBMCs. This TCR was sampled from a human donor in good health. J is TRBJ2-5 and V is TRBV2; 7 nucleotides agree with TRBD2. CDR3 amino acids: CATGGRETQYF. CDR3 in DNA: TGTGCCACCGGGGGGAGAGAGACCCAGTACTTC.